This T cell receptor beta chain was retrieved from a study of multiple sclerosis patients with progressive multifocal leukoencephalopathy. Study-wide results and caveats: Lower normalized Shannon entropy suggested reduced TRB diversity in most PML patients. Expanded clones at PML onset predated and persisted through natalizumab therapy. Findings may reflect JC virus infection or just general immunocompromise.

Germline-derived CDR1 and CDR2 are SNHLY and FYNNEI. The CDR3 length is 16 residues. Between the trimmed V and J ends, which lost 4 bases and 5 bases, there was a span of 20 bases. Specified time point: 12 to 13 months of natalizumab therapy. The repertoire was sequenced with immunoSEQ multiplex PCR; TCRdb's copy has only in-frame clones and lacks some. The sample has about 28,000 clones; 90% are singletons. Regarding this clone: Its matching antigen is unknown.

The chain couples TRBV2 to TRBJ2-5, with D tentatively TRBD2 (7 bases). This clonotype was obtained from a human donor with multiple sclerosis. The specimen was PBMCs, collected from a patient treated with natalizumab. This CDR3 reads CASSGPLGGRSETQYF. The CDR3, as DNA: TGTGCCAGCAGTGGACCCCTGGGGGGGCGTTCGGAGACCCAGTACTTC.